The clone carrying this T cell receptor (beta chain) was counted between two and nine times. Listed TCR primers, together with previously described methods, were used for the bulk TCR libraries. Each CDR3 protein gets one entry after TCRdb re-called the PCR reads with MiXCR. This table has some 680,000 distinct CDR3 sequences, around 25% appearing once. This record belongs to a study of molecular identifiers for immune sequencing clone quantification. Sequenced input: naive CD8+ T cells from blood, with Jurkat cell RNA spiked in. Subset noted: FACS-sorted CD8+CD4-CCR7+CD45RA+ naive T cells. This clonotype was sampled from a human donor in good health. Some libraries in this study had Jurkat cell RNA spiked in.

This chain's CDR3 is CASSLAFWETQYF. The CDR3 DNA reads TGTGCCAGCAGCTTAGCCTTTTGGGAGACCCAGTACTTC. The V call is TRBV7-8, the J call TRBJ2-5; D is ambiguous. CDR3 length: 13 amino acids. Germline V gene sequence: CDR1 SGHVS, CDR2 FQNEAQ. Trimming took off 0 bases at V and 5 bases at J, with 7 bases between the two ends.